This record concerns one T cell receptor (beta chain) sequence. The antigen is undetermined. The data are from a study of cytomegalovirus exposure and HLA in healthy donors. General study results and limits: Donors belonging to an Asian-associated ancestry cluster reportedly showed fewer N-insertions in productive TCRs than the roughly 700-donor mean, according to what a later analysis found.

Use of 60 Vbeta and 13 Jbeta primers characterized the PCR. Here immunoSEQ multiplex PCR was the method, and the copy in TCRdb shows in-frame clones only, minus some. The sample lists 150,000 to 200,000 clones; 82% were seen once. The CDR3 extends over 13 amino acids. Germline loops: CDR1 SGHDN, CDR2 FVKESK. The germline V and J ends were trimmed by 0 bases and 5 bases, with 7 bases remaining between them. The TCR was taken from a girl aged 2 to 10 in good health and CMV-seropositive. The J gene is TRBJ2-5, the V gene TRBV14; no clear D gene. The sequenced sample was PBMCs. The CDR3 protein is CASSQEQFETQYF. CDR3 nucleotide sequence: TGTGCCAGCAGCCAAGAACAGTTTGAGACCCAGTACTTC.